One and the same sample provided the 12 T cell receptor beta chains below, sequenced in a study of blood T cell repertoires in COVID-19. The assay was immunoSEQ multiplex PCR, and TCRdb's table has in-frame clones only and misses some. The profile shows 250,000 to 300,000 clones, 88% of them singletons. The sequenced material came from peripheral blood. These TCRs come from a woman younger than 45 with COVID-19, enrolled during active disease.

V gene TRBV9 combines with J gene TRBJ1-6; TRBD1 agrees at 8 bases. Germline assignment: CDR1 SGDLS and CDR2 YYNGEE. The CDR3 extends over 16 amino acids. V lost 0 bases to trimming and J lost 7 bases; unmatched junction nucleotides: 6. CDR3 residues: CASSVGPGQANSPLHF. DNA for the CDR3: TGTGCCAGCAGCGTAGGACCGGGACAGGCAAATTCACCCCTCCACTTT.

The chain carries TRBV14 and TRBJ2-1, with D possibly matching TRBD2 (7 bases). V dropped 0 bases and J dropped 10 bases, with 13 bases sitting between them. The CDR3 length is 14 residues. Germline assignment: CDR1 SGHDN and CDR2 FVKESK. CDR3: CASSQDFWGGEQFF. The CDR3 region has the DNA TGTGCCAGCAGCCAAGATTTCTGGGGGGGCGAGCAGTTCTTC.

This sequence joins TRBV6-2 or TRBV6-3 and TRBJ1-2; D gene uncertain. There are 12 residues in the CDR3. Trimming cost V 1 base and J 8 bases, with 8 bases left between them. Germline lookup yields CDR1 MNHEY and CDR2 SVGEGT. Written as DNA, the CDR3 is TGTGCCAGCAGTTACTGGCAATTCGGCTACACCTTC. Its translation: CASSYWQFGYTF.

V and J are TRBV27 and TRBJ2-7; possibly TRBD1 for D (6 bases). CDR3 size: 15 residues. From germline, CDR1 is MNHEY and CDR2 SMNVEV (reference sequence). V was trimmed by 5 bases and J by 9 bases, leaving 23 bases between them. CDR3 loop: CASSRAGTPTWRQYF. The CDR3 DNA is TGTGCCAGCAGTCGCGCCGGGACACCTACCTGGAGGCAGTACTTC.

The gene calls are TRBV29-1 and TRBJ2-7; no clear D. CDR3 size: 15 residues. Trimming took off 4 bases at V and 3 bases at J, with 19 bases between the two ends. The germline gives CDR1 SQVTM, CDR2 ANQGSEA. DNA of the CDR3: TGCAGCGTTGTAGTGAGAGTGGCAGGATACTACGAGCAGTACTTC. This encodes CSVVVRVAGYYEQYF.

This clone was found a few times. The chain is built from TRBV9 and TRBJ1-4; D is possibly TRBD1 (6 bases). Germline values: CDR1 SGDLS, CDR2 YYNGEE. V was trimmed by 0 bases and J by 5 bases, leaving 8 bases between them. This CDR3 comprises 14 residues. As DNA, the CDR3 is TGTGCCAGCAGCGTAGGGACAGAGAATGAAAAACTGTTTTTT. Translated, it gives CASSVGTENEKLFF.

This clone has only one observation. The chain combines TRBV29-1 with TRBJ1-2; no definite D call. The length of the CDR3 is 15 residues. V shed 4 bases and J shed 6 bases, with 21 bases lying between them. Germline V gene data show CDR1 as SQVTM and CDR2 as ANQGSEA. The CDR3 spells CSVGERALLRDGYTF. The CDR3 coding sequence is TGCAGCGTTGGGGAAAGGGCCCTCTTGAGGGATGGCTACACCTTC. The whole variable domain, remainder taken from reference TRBV29-1 and TRBJ1-2, is SAVISQKPSRDICQRGTSLTIQCQVDSQVTMMFWYRQQPGQSLTLIATANQGSEATYESGFVIDKFPISRPNLTFSTLTVSNMSPEDSSIYLCSVGERALLRDGYTFGSGTRLTVV.

This chain links TRBV3-1 (or the pseudogene TRBV3-2) with TRBJ2-3; D is possibly TRBD2 (6 bases). Looked up from germline, CDR1 is LGHDT and CDR2 is YNNKEL (reference sequence). The CDR3 runs to 13 residues. V was cut by 8 bases and J by 6 bases, with 15 bases left in between. DNA for the CDR3: TGTGCCAGCGGCGATGGGGGGACTGATACGCAGTATTTT. This encodes CASGDGGTDTQYF.

On this clone: The same CDR3 is also encoded by other DNA sequences in this sample. The chain uses TRBV28 and TRBJ1-5; D gene ambiguous. Trimming stripped 2 bases from V and 6 bases from J, with 11 bases between. The germline V gene encodes CDR1 MDHEN and CDR2 SYDVKM. The CDR3 spans 14 residues. DNA of the CDR3: TGTGCCAGCAGTTTAGGAGGAGGGTCTCAGCCCCAGCATTTT. Amino acids: CASSLGGGSQPQHF.

The chain links TRBV10-1 to TRBJ2-4; D might be TRBD1 (6 bases). Germline V gene sequence: CDR1 WNHNN, CDR2 SYGVQD (reference sequence). CDR3 length: 17 amino acids. V lost 6 bases and J lost 0, with 18 bases in between. This CDR3 is CASRPEWGHLAKNIQYF. As DNA, the CDR3 is TGCGCCAGCAGACCCGAATGGGGACACCTAGCCAAAAACATTCAGTACTTC.

V is TRBV10-2 and J is TRBJ1-5, with 9 bases that match TRBD1. CDR3 length: 14 amino acids. The ends lost 6 bases at V and 4 bases at J; junction bases unmatched: 4. Germline V gives CDR1 WSHSY, CDR2 SAAADI. CDR3 sequence (DNA): TGCGCCAGCAGCGCAGACAGGGGGAATCAGCCCCAGCATTTT. Its protein product is CASSADRGNQPQHF.

This chain's CDR3 is CASTQTGDSNQPQHF. The CDR3 DNA is TGTGCCAGCACTCAGACGGGGGATAGCAATCAGCCCCAGCATTTT. J is TRBJ1-5 and V is TRBV2; tentatively, D is TRBD1 (5 bases). The CDR3 has 15 residues. Germline values: CDR1 SNHLY, CDR2 FYNNEI. Trimming removed 7 bases at V and 0 bases at J, with 13 bases between.